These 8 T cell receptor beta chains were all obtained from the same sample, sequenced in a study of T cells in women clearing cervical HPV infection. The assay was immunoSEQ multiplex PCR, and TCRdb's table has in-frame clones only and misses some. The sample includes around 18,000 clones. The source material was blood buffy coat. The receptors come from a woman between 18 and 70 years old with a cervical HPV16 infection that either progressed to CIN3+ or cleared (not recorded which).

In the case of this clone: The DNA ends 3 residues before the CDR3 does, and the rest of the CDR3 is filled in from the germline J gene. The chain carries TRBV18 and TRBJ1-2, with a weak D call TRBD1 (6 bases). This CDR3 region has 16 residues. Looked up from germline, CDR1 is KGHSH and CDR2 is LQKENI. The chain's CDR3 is CASSPPSGGSYNDYTF. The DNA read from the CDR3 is TGTGCCAGCTCACCTCCGAGCGGGGGCTCCTACAATGAC.

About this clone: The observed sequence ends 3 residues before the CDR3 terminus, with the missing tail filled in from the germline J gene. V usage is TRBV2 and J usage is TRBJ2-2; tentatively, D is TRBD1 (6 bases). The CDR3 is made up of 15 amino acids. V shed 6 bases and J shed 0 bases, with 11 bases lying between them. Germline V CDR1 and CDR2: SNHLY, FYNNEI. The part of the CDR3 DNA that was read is TGTGCCAGCAGAGGACAGCCCTCGAACACCGGGGAG. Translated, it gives CASRGQPSNTGE. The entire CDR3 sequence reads CASRGQPSNTGELFF.

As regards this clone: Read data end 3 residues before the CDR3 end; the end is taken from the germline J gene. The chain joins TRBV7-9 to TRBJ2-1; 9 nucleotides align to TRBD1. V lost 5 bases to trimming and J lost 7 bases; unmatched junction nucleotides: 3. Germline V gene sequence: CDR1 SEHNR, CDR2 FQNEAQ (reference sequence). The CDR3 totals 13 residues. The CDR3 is CASSAGQGNEQFF. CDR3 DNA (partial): TGTGCCAGCAGCGCAGGACAGGGGAATGAG.

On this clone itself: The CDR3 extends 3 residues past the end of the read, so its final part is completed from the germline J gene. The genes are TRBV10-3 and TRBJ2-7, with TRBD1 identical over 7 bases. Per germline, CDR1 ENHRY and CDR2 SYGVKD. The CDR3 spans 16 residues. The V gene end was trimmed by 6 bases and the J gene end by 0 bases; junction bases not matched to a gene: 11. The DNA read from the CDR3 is TGTGCCATCAGGAGGGTACAGGGGAGAAGCTCCTACGAG. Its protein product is CAIRRVQGRSSYE. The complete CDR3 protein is CAIRRVQGRSSYEQYF.

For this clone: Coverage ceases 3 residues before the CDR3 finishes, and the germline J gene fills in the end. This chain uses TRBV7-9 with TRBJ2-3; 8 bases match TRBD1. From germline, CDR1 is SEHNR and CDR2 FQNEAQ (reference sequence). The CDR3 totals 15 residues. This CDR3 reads CASSLGTGRWETQYF. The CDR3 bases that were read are TGTGCCAGCAGCTTAGGGACAGGGAGGTGGGAGACG.

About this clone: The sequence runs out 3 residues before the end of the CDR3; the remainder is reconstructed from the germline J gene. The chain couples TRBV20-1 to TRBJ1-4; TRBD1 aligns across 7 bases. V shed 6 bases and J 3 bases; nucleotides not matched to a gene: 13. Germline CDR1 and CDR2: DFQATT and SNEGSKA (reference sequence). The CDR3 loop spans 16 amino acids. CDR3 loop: CSAKGEGAGANEKLFF. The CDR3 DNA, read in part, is TGCAGTGCCAAGGGGGAGGGGGCGGGTGCTAATGAAAAA.

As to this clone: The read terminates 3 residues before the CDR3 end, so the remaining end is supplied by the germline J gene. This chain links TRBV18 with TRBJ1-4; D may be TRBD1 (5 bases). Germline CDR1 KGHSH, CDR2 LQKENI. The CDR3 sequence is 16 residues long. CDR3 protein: CASSAREPSGANVLFF. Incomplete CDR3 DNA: TGTGCCAGCTCAGCCAGGGAACCCTCTGGGGCCAACGTA.

CDR3 sequence reads: CSARAISGSHADTQYF. CDR3 bases read: TGCAGTGCTAGAGCTATAAGCGGGAGTCATGCAGATACG. The rearrangement uses TRBV20-1 and TRBJ2-3; TRBD2 matches at 8 bases. The read ends 3 residues early relative to the CDR3; the germline J gene fills the gap. Unmatched junction bases numbered 10, after V lost 1 base and J lost 4 bases. The CDR3 runs 16 residues. Germline V CDR1 and CDR2: DFQATT, SNEGSKA (reference sequence).